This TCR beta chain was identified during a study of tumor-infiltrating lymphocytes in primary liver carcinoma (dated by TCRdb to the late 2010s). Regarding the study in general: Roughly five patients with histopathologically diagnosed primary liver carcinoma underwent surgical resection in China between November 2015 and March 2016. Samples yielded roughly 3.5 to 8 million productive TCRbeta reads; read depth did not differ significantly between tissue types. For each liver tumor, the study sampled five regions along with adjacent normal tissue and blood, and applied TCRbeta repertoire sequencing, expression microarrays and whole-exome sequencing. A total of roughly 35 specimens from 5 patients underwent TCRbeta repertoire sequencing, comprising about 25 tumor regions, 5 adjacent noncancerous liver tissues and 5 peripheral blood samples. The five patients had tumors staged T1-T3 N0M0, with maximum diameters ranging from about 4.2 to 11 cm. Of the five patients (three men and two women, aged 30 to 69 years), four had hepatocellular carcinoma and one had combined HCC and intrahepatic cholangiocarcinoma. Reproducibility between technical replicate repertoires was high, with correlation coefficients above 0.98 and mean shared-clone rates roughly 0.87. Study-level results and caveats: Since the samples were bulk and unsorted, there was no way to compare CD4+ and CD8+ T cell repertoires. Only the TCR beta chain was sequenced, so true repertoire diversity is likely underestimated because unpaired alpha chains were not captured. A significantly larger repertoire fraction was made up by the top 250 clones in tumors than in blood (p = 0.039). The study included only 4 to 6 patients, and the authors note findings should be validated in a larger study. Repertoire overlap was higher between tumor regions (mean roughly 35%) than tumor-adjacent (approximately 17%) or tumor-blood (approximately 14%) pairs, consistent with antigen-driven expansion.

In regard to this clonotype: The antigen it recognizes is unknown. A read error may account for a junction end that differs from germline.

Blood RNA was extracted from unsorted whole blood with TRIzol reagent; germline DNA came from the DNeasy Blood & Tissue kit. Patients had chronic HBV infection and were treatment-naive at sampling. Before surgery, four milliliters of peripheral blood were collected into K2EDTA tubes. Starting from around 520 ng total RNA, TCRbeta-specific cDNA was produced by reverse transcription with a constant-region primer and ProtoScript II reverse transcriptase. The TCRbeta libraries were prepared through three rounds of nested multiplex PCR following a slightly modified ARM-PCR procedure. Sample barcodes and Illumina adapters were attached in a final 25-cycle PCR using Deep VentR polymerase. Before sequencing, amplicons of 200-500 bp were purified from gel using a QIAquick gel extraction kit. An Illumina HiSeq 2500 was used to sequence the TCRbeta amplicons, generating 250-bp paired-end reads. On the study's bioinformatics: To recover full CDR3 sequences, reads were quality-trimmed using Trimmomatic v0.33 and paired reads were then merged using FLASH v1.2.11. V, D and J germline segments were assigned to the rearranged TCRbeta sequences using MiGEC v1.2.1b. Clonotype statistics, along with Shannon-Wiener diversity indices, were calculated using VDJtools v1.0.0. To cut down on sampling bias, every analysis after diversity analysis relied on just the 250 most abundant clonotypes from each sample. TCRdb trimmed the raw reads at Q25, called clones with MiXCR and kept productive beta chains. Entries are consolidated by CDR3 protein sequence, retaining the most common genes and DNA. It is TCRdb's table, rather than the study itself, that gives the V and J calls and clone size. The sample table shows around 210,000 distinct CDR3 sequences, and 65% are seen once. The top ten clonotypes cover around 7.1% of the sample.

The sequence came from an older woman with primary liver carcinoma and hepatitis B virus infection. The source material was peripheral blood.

The CDR3 protein is CASSFHGTAKNVQYF. The DNA sequence is as follows: TGTGCCAGCAGTTTCCACGGGACAGCCAAAAACGTTCAGTACTTC. Rearrangement joined TRBV28 to TRBJ2-4; 7 of the junction bases match TRBD1. The CDR3 spans 15 residues, from the cysteine through the phenylalanine. CDR3 DNA only is kept here, 45 bases in frame from base 1. Via the germline V gene, CDR1 is MDHEN and CDR2 SYDVKM. With the portions outside the CDR3 filled from the reference TRBV28 and TRBJ2-4 genes, the complete variable region becomes DVKVTQSSRYLVKRTGEKVFLECVQDMDHENMFWYRQDPGLGLRLIYFSYDVKMKEKGDIPEGYSVSREKKERFSLILESASTNQTSMYLCASSFHGTAKNVQYFGAGTRLSVL.